The 13 T cell receptor beta chains below all came from one sample that was sequenced in a study of blood T cell repertoires in COVID-19. The assay was immunoSEQ multiplex PCR, and TCRdb's table has in-frame clones only and misses some. The top ten hold under 2.5% of the sample, which has 80,000 or so clones, around 91% seen once. The specimen was peripheral blood. These receptors were collected from a woman aged 45-65 years in a cohort sampled during active COVID-19.

The chain employs TRBV11-3 and TRBJ2-3; TRBD1 matches 7 bases. The V gene's germline CDR1 is SGHNT and CDR2 YENEEA. The CDR3 totals 13 residues. V shed 5 bases and J 6 bases; nucleotides not matched to a gene: 5. This CDR3 is CASSPTGIDTQYF. CDR3 DNA sequence: TGTGCCAGCAGCCCGACAGGGATTGATACGCAGTATTTT.

The chain joins TRBV5-4 to TRBJ2-2; D is possibly TRBD1 (6 bases). Germline CDR1 SGHNT, CDR2 YYREEE (reference sequence). V lost 0 bases, J lost 4 bases, and 10 bases lay in between. This CDR3 has 15 residues. CDR3 residues: CASSLGTELTGELFF. Here the CDR3 DNA reads TGTGCCAGCAGCTTGGGGACAGAACTCACCGGGGAGCTGTTTTTT.

The chain combines TRBV6-6 with TRBJ1-6, with D possibly being TRBD1 (5 bases). The CDR3 is 14 residues long. Germline V lookup: CDR1 MNHNY, CDR2 SVGAGI (reference sequence). V was cut by 0 bases and J by 5 bases, with 5 bases left in between. The CDR3 DNA is TGTGCCAGCAGTTACTCGACAGATAATTCACCCCTCCACTTT. Translating gives CASSYSTDNSPLHF.

This chain uses TRBV9 with TRBJ2-7, with D possibly matching TRBD2 (5 bases). Germline V CDR1 and CDR2: SGDLS, YYNGEE. CDR3 size: 15 residues. The V end was cut by 0 bases, the J end by 3 bases, with 13 bases between. The CDR3 bases are TGTGCCAGCAGCGTAGCAGAGGGTTTGGGCTACGAGCAGTACTTC. It specifies CASSVAEGLGYEQYF.

The genes are TRBV6-6 and TRBJ2-1; 9 bases fit TRBD2. Germline V gives CDR1 MNHNY, CDR2 SVGAGI (reference sequence). V trimming: 8 bases; J trimming: 12 bases; junction bases outside the gene matches: 14. This CDR3 is 14 amino acids long. CDR3: CASVAGEIWSRQFF. Here the CDR3 DNA reads TGTGCCAGCGTAGCGGGAGAGATCTGGTCGAGGCAGTTCTTC.

V is TRBV27 and J is TRBJ2-2; D remains unclear. The CDR3 consists of 13 residues. Germline CDR1 and CDR2: MNHEY and SMNVEV (reference sequence). V lost 8 bases and J 6 bases, leaving 13 bases between the germline ends. CDR3 bases: TGTGCCAGCGCCTTGGGCGCCGCCGGGGAGCTGTTTTTT. It yields the protein CASALGAAGELFF.

The chain combines TRBV7-6 with TRBJ1-4, with D possibly being TRBD1 (5 bases). Germline V lookup: CDR1 SGHVS, CDR2 FNYEAQ. The CDR3 covers 15 residues. Trimming left V 0 bases short and J 4 bases short, with 9 bases between. Written as DNA, the CDR3 is TGTGCCAGCAGCTTAGCCCAGGGAAGTAATGAAAAACTGTTTTTT. Encoded protein: CASSLAQGSNEKLFF.

The chain joins TRBV7-9 to TRBJ1-3; D unresolved. Deletions cut 5 bases from V and 0 bases from J, with 14 bases between. The length of the CDR3 is 16 residues. The germline CDR1 and CDR2 sequences are SEHNR and FQNEAQ (reference sequence). Here the CDR3 DNA reads TGTGCCAGCAGCCCTCAGGAATTTCACTCTGGAAACACCATATATTTT. Its protein is CASSPQEFHSGNTIYF.

The J gene is TRBJ1-2, the V gene TRBV21-1; the table names TRBD1, a call not compared with the DNA. TRBV21-1 is a pseudogene segment. This CDR3 is 16 amino acids long. CDR3 sequence (DNA): TGTGCCAGCAGCTCTAGAACATCCCGGACAGGGCCTGGCTACACCTTC. It encodes CASSSRTSRTGPGYTF.

This chain links TRBV28 with TRBJ1-2; 7 nucleotides match TRBD1. Germline trimming cut 6 bases from V and 4 bases from J; bases unmatched to any gene: 11. CDR1 and CDR2 from the germline V gene are MDHEN and SYDVKM. CDR3 length equals 15 residues. CDR3 amino acids: CASRRQGGISYGYTF. In DNA form, the CDR3 reads TGTGCCAGCAGACGACAGGGTGGGATTAGCTATGGCTACACCTTC.

This chain connects TRBV2 to TRBJ2-7, with D possibly matching TRBD2 (5 bases). The germline V gene has CDR1 SNHLY and CDR2 FYNNEI. V gave up 6 bases and J gave up 9 bases, with 12 bases separating them. This CDR3 has 11 amino acids. CDR3 sequence (DNA): TGTGCCAGCAGGGCTGGAGGCGGGCAGTACTTC. Its protein is CASRAGGGQYF.

The rearrangement joins TRBV10-3 to TRBJ2-5, with TRBD1 matching 11 bases. CDR1 ENHRY and CDR2 SYGVKD come from the germline V gene. This CDR3 has 13 residues. J was trimmed by 5 bases and V by 6 bases; bases with no gene match: 2. CDR3 region: CAIRDRGRETQYF. CDR3 in DNA: TGTGCCATCAGGGACAGGGGGCGGGAGACCCAGTACTTC.

The chain couples TRBV28 to TRBJ2-7, with D possibly TRBD2 on 6 matching bases. The CDR3 length is 13 residues. Trimming left V 10 bases short and J 2 bases short, with 15 bases between. CDR1 is MDHEN, CDR2 SYDVKM, per germline. For the CDR3, the DNA is TGTGCCACCCTGGGACTTTCCCCCTACGAGCAGTACTTC. Encoded protein: CATLGLSPYEQYF.